This T cell receptor beta chain comes out of a study of memory CD4+ T cells and cytomegalovirus serostatus. Study summary: Donors were healthy Belgian adults, under 10 CMV seropositive and about 24 seronegative. Study outcomes and limitations: CD4+ memory repertoires contained 67 of 164 reported CMV TCRbeta sequences.

CDR3 length equals 17 residues. The junction had 12 bases not matched to a gene; V was cut back by 2 bases and J by 7 bases. Germline CDR1 reads SGHNT; CDR2 reads YYREEE (reference sequence). Single viable CD3+CD4+CD8-CD45RO+ cells were sorted as the memory CD4+ T cells. Original analysis: Out-of-frame sequences were removed, leaving roughly 2.1 million distinct TCRbeta sequences. TCRdb's copy holds only in-frame clones and misses some; the assay was immunoSEQ multiplex PCR. The D gene and trimming were derived from the DNA, and the V and J assignments and clone size from that table. The data contain approximately 27,000 clones, 76% of them seen just once; the ten biggest clones take up around 1.1%. For this clone: The antigen is undetermined.

The rearrangement joins TRBV5-4 to TRBJ2-1; the match to TRBD2 covers 10 bases. This receptor was obtained from an adult in good health and CMV-seronegative. The sample consisted of memory CD4+ T cells from blood. The CDR3 DNA reads TGTGCCAGCAGCTTCATGCCTACCGGGACTAGCGTTAATGAGCAGTTCTTC. Protein: CASSFMPTGTSVNEQFF.